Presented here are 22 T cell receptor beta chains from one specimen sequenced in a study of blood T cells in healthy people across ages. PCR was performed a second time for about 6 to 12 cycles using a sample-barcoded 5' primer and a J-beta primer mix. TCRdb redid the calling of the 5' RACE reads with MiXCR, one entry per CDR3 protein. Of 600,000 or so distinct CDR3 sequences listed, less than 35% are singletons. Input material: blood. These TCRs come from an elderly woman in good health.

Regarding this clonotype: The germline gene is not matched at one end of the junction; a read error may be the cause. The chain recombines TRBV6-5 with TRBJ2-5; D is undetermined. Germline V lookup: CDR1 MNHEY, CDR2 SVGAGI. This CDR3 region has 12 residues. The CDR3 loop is CASSYSRETQYF. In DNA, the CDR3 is TGTGCCAGCAGCTACTCACGGGAGACCCAGTACTTC.

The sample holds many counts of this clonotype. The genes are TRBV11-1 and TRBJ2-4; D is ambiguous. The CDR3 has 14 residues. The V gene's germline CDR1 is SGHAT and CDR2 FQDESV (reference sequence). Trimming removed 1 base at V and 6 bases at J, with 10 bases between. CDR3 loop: CASSLGVFINIQYF. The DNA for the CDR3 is TGTGCCAGCAGCTTAGGAGTCTTTATAAACATTCAGTACTTC.

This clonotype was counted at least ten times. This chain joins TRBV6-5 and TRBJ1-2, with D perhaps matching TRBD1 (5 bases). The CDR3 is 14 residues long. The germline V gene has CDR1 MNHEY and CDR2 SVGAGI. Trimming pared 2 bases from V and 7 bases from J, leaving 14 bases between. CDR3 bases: TGTGCCAGCAGTTACCAAGGGGTCATAGGTGGCTACACCTTC. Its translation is CASSYQGVIGGYTF.

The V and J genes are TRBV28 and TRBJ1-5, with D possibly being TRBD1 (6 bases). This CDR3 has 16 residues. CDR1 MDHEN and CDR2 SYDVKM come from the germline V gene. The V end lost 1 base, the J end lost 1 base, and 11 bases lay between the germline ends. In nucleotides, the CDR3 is TGTGCCAGCAGTTTATACAGGGCTCTGAGCAATCAGCCCCAGCATTTT. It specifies CASSLYRALSNQPQHF.

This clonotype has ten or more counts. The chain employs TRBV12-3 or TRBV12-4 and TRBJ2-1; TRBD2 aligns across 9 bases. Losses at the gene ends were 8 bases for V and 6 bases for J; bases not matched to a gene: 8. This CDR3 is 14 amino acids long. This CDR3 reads CASVVAGAINEQFF. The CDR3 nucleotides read TGTGCCAGCGTCGTAGCGGGGGCCATCAATGAGCAGTTCTTC.

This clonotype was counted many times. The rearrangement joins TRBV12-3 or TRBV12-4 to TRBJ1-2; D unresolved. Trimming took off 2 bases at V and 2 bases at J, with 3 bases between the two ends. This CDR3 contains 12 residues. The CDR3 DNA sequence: TGTGCCAGCAGTTTATCCAACTATGGCTACACCTTC. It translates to CASSLSNYGYTF.

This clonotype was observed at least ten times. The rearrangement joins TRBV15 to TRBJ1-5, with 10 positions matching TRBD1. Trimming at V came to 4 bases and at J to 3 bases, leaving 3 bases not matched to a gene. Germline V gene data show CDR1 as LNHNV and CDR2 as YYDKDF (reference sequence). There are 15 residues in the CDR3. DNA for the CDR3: TGTGCCACCAGCAAAGGGACAGGGGACAATCAGCCCCAGCATTTT. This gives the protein CATSKGTGDNQPQHF.

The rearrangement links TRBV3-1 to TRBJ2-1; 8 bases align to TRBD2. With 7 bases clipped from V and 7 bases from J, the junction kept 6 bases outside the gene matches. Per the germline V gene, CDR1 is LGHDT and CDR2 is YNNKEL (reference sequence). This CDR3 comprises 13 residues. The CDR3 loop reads CASTGGAWNEQFF. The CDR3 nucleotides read TGTGCCAGCACCGGGGGGGCCTGGAATGAGCAGTTCTTC.

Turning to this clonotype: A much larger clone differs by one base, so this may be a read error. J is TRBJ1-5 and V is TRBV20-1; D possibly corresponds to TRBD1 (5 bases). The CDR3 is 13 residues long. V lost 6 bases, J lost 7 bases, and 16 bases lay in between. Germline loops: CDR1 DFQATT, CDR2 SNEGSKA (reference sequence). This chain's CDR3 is CSASGLKGQPQHF. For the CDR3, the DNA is TGCAGTGCAAGTGGGCTGAAGGGGCAGCCCCAGCATTTT.

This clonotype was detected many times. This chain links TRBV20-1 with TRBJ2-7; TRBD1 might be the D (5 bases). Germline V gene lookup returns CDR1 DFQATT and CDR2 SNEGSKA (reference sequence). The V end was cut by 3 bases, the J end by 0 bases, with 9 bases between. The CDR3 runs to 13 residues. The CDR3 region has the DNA TGCAGTGCTAGGACAGTGAACTCCTACGAGCAGTACTTC. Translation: CSARTVNSYEQYF.

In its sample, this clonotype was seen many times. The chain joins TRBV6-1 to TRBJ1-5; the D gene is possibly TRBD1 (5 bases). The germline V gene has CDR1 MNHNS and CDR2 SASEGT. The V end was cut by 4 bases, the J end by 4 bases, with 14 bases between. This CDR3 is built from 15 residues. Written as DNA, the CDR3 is TGTGCCAGCAGTGTTATCCGGGACGGAAATCAGCCCCAGCATTTT. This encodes CASSVIRDGNQPQHF.

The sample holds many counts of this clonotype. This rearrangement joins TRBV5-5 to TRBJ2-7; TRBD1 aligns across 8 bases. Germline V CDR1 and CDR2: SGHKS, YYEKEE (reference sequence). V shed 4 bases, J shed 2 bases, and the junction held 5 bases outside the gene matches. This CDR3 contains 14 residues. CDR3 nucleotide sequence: TGTGCCAGCAGCGCAGGACAGGGTGCCTACGAGCAGTACTTC. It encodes CASSAGQGAYEQYF.

The CDR3 loop is CSARELQADTQYF. The CDR3 coding sequence is TGCAGTGCTAGAGAGTTACAGGCAGATACGCAGTATTTT. The V gene is TRBV20-1, the J gene TRBJ2-3; tentatively, D is TRBD1 (5 bases). This CDR3 contains 13 residues. Trimming took off 0 bases at V and 4 bases at J, with 8 bases between the two ends. Germline CDR1 and CDR2: DFQATT and SNEGSKA (reference sequence).

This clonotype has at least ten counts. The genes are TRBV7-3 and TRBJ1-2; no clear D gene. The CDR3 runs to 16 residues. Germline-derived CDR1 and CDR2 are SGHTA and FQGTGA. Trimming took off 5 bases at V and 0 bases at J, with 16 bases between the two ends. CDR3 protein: CASSPVGSQANYGYTF. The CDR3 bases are TGTGCCAGCAGCCCCGTAGGCAGCCAGGCTAACTATGGCTACACCTTC.

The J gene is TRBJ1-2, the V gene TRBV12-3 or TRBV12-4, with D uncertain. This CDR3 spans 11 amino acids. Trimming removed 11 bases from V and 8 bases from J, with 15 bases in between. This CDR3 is CASGSEWGYTF. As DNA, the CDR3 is TGTGCCTCGGGCAGCGAATGGGGCTACACCTTC.

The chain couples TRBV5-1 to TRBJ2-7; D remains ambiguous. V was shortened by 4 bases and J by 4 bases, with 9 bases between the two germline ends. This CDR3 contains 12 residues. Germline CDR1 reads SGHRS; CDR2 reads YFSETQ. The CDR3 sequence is CASSRSDYEQYF. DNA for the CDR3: TGCGCCAGCAGCCGATCAGATTACGAGCAGTACTTC.

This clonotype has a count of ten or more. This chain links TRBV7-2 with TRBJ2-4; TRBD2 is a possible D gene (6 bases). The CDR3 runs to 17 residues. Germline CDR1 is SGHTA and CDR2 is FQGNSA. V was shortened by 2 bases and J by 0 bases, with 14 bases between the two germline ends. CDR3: CASSLKEGLLAKNIQYF. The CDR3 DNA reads TGTGCCAGCAGCTTAAAGGAAGGACTATTAGCCAAAAACATTCAGTACTTC. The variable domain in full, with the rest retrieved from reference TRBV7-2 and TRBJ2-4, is GAGVSQSPSNKVTEKGKDVELRCDPISGHTALYWYRQSLGQGLEFLIYFQGNSAPDKSGLPSDRFSAERTGGSVSTLTIQRTQQEDSAVYLCASSLKEGLLAKNIQYFGAGTRLSVL.

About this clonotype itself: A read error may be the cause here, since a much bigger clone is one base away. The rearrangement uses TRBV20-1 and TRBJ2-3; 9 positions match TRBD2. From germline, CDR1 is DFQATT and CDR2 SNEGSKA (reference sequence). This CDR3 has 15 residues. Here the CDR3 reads CCAGGGLGGENTQYF. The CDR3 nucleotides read TGCTGTGCGGGAGGGGGACTAGGAGGAGAAAATACGCAGTATTTT.

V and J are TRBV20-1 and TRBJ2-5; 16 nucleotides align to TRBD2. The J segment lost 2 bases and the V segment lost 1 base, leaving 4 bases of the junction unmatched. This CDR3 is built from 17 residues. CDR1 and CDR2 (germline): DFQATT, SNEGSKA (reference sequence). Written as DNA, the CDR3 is TGCAGTGCTAGAGGGGGACTAGCGGGGGGGCGTCAAGAGACCCAGTACTTC. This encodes CSARGGLAGGRQETQYF.

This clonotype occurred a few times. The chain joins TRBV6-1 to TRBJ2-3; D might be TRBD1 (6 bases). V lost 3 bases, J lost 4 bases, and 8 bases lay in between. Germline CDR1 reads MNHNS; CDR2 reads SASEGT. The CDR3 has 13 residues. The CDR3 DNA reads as TGTGCCAGCAGTGATCACAGGGCAGATACGCAGTATTTT. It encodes CASSDHRADTQYF.

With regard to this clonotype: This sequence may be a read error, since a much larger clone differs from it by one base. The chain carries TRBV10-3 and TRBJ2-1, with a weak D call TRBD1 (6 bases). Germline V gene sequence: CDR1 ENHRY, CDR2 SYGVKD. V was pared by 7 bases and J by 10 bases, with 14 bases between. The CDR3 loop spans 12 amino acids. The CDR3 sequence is CAIKDSSYEQFF. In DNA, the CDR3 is TGTGCCATCAAGGACAGCTCCTACGAGCAGTTCTTC.

Here the CDR3 DNA reads TGTGCCAGCAGCTTAGGGAGTAGCGGGGGCTCCTACGAGCAGTACTTC. It is translated as CASSLGSSGGSYEQYF. This rearrangement joins TRBV11-2 to TRBJ2-7; 9 nucleotides agree with TRBD2. Germline CDR1 SGHAT, CDR2 FQNNGV. The length of the CDR3 is 16 residues. V was clipped by 1 base and J by 0 bases; unmatched bases: 4.